Each of the 30 T cell receptor beta chains below was sequenced from the same sample in a study of T cells in lung cancer brain metastases. Sequencing used immunoSEQ multiplex PCR; TCRdb keeps in-frame clones, though not all of them. The table shows 3,500 or so clones, with around 85% occurring only once. The sequencing input was tumor tissue from the primary lung tumor. The source of these receptors is a woman aged 45-65 years with non-small cell lung cancer.

The chain carries TRBV6-5 and TRBJ1-2; 8 nucleotides match TRBD1. V lost 4 bases, J lost 7 bases, and 11 bases stayed unmatched. The germline gives CDR1 MNHEY, CDR2 SVGAGI. The CDR3 extends over 15 amino acids. The chain's CDR3 is CASSSSWDRPSGYTF. DNA for the CDR3: TGTGCCAGCAGTTCTTCCTGGGACAGGCCCTCTGGCTACACCTTC.

On this clone: Distinct nucleotide sequences in the sample also encode this CDR3. The V and J genes are TRBV5-1 and TRBJ1-2; D is uncertain. The CDR3 runs 16 residues. V dropped 4 bases and J dropped 4 bases, with 20 bases sitting between them. Per the germline V gene, CDR1 is SGHRS and CDR2 is YFSETQ. The DNA of the CDR3 is TGCGCCAGCAGCCCCGGGATCTCTACCGGCGGCTATGGCTACACCTTC. As protein: CASSPGISTGGYGYTF. Complete variable domain (other parts from reference TRBV5-1 and TRBJ1-2): KAGVTQTPRYLIKTRGQQVTLSCSPISGHRSVSWYQQTPGQGLQFLFEYFSETQRNKGNFPGRFSGRQFSNSRSEMNVSTLELGDSALYLCASSPGISTGGYGYTFGSGTRLTVV.

The V and J genes are TRBV19 and TRBJ2-7, with D possibly being TRBD1 (5 bases). This CDR3 is 15 amino acids long. From germline, CDR1 is LNHDA and CDR2 SQIVND (reference sequence). Trimming removed 3 bases from V and 0 bases from J, with 12 bases in between. CDR3 DNA: TGTGCCAGTAGTATCGGGCAGGGCGCCTCCTACGAGCAGTACTTC. Protein: CASSIGQGASYEQYF.

V is TRBV5-6 and J is TRBJ2-7; D perhaps matches TRBD1 (6 bases). The V gene's germline CDR1 is SGHDT and CDR2 YYEEEE. CDR3 size: 13 residues. Trimming removed 2 bases at V and 3 bases at J, with 9 bases between. The CDR3 nucleotides are TGTGCCAGCAGCTTAGGGACATTCTACGAGCAGTACTTC. This encodes CASSLGTFYEQYF.

The chain carries TRBV30 and TRBJ2-1, with D tentatively TRBD1 (6 bases). CDR1 is GTSNPN, CDR2 SVGIG, per germline (reference sequence). The CDR3 loop spans 12 amino acids. The V end was cut by 0 bases, the J end by 9 bases, with 9 bases between. In nucleotides, the CDR3 is TGTGCCTGGAGTGTACAAGGGGGTGAGCAGTTCTTC. Residues: CAWSVQGGEQFF.

The J gene is TRBJ2-7, the V gene TRBV14; possible D gene TRBD1, 6 bases. The CDR3 is 14 amino acids. V lost 0 bases, J lost 7 bases, and 13 bases lay in between. CDR1 SGHDN and CDR2 FVKESK come from the germline V gene. The DNA for the CDR3 is TGTGCCAGCAGCCAAGAAGCAGGGGCCAGGGAGCAGTACTTC. This translates into CASSQEAGAREQYF.

The chain uses TRBV29-1 and TRBJ2-1; D may be TRBD1 or TRBD2 (5 bases each). The CDR3 sequence is 16 residues long. V was shortened by 4 bases and J by 6 bases, with 22 bases between the two germline ends. The germline V gene has CDR1 SQVTM and CDR2 ANQGSEA. CDR3 in DNA: TGCAGCGTTGTCCCTTATCTGTCGGGGACGATCAATGAGCAGTTCTTC. This encodes CSVVPYLSGTINEQFF.

In regard to this clone: A read error may account for a junction end that differs from germline. The chain employs TRBV15 and TRBJ1-5; D is ambiguous. This CDR3 spans 14 amino acids. Germline values: CDR1 LNHNV, CDR2 YYDKDF (reference sequence). CDR3 coding DNA: TGTGCCACCAGCAGAGGGGGAGAAAATCAGTCCCAGCATTTT. Translating it yields CATSRGGENQSQHF.

The J gene is TRBJ2-1, the V gene TRBV25-1; D remains ambiguous. In germline, CDR1 is MGHDK, CDR2 SYGVNS. There are 15 residues in the CDR3. V shed 5 bases and J shed 4 bases, with 15 bases lying between them. CDR3 DNA sequence: TGTGCCAGCAGTAGAAGGGTGGGCATTTACAATGAGCAGTTCTTC. Translation: CASSRRVGIYNEQFF.

This clone was seen just once. The chain is built from TRBV28 and TRBJ1-2; D ambiguous. CDR1 MDHEN and CDR2 SYDVKM come from the germline V gene. With 6 bases removed from V and 7 bases from J, the gap between germline ends came to 12 bases. This CDR3 is built from 12 residues. Written as DNA, the CDR3 is TGTGCCAGCAGCCTGGGGTCTTTTGGCTACACCTTC. This gives the protein CASSLGSFGYTF.

The table lists this clone with a few counts. This chain uses TRBV5-4 with TRBJ2-5; weak D call: TRBD1 (6 bases). This CDR3 spans 16 amino acids. V was clipped by 1 base and J by 1 base, with 14 bases between them. Germline V gene lookup returns CDR1 SGHNT and CDR2 YYREEE (reference sequence). CDR3 protein: CASSLRGRGGQETQYF. CDR3 coding DNA: TGTGCCAGCAGCTTGAGGGGTAGAGGGGGCCAAGAGACCCAGTACTTC.

In this sample, this clone turned up once. This chain links TRBV18 with TRBJ1-5, with no clear D. The germline V gene has CDR1 KGHSH and CDR2 LQKENI. With 5 bases removed from V and 3 bases from J, the gap between germline ends came to 14 bases. This CDR3 is 15 amino acids long. CDR3 sequence: CASSFAREFNQPQHF. In DNA form, the CDR3 reads TGTGCCAGCTCATTTGCCCGAGAGTTCAATCAGCCCCAGCATTTT.

This sequence joins TRBV6-1 and TRBJ1-4; D not resolved. Trimming took 6 bases from V and 5 from J, leaving 13 bases between them. Germline CDR1 is MNHNS and CDR2 is SASEGT. CDR3 length: 14 amino acids. The CDR3 here is CASRPGVVNEKLFF. CDR3 DNA sequence: TGTGCCAGCAGACCCGGGGTAGTGAATGAAAAACTGTTTTTT.

The chain recombines TRBV5-6 with TRBJ2-2, with D possibly TRBD1 on 6 matching bases. CDR3 length equals 14 residues. Germline V CDR1 and CDR2: SGHDT, YYEEEE. With 4 bases removed from V and 8 bases from J, the gap between germline ends came to 15 bases. For the CDR3, the DNA is TGTGCCAGCAGCCTTACAGGGAATGTAGGGGAGCTGTTTTTT. This encodes CASSLTGNVGELFF.

The chain uses TRBV4-2 and TRBJ1-5; 7 bases align to TRBD1. Germline CDR1 LGHNA, CDR2 YNFKEQ. The V segment lost 4 bases and the J segment 6 bases; nucleotides outside the gene matches: 15. CDR3 length: 17 residues. The CDR3: CASSPNRQGDQAQPQHF. CDR3 DNA sequence: TGTGCCAGCAGCCCCAACCGACAGGGCGATCAGGCTCAGCCCCAGCATTTT.

V is TRBV6-1 and J is TRBJ2-3; 7 positions match TRBD2. V shed 4 bases and J 8 bases; nucleotides not matched to a gene: 12. This CDR3 has 15 amino acids. Germline V gives CDR1 MNHNS, CDR2 SASEGT. CDR3 amino acids: CASSGGSSGPVTQYF. The CDR3 DNA is TGTGCCAGCAGTGGAGGCTCTAGCGGTCCCGTTACGCAGTATTTT.

This clone was found once. The chain joins TRBV7-2 to TRBJ2-5, with D perhaps TRBD2 (6 bases). Germline-derived CDR1 and CDR2 are SGHTA and FQGNSA. V was pared by 4 bases and J by 4 bases, with 25 bases between. This CDR3 region has 18 residues. This CDR3 reads CASSSQGALRGRRETQYF. In DNA form, the CDR3 reads TGTGCCAGCAGCTCACAAGGGGCGTTGCGGGGTAGAAGAGAGACCCAGTACTTC.

This chain connects TRBV6-6 to TRBJ1-6, with D maybe TRBD1 (6 bases). The germline V gene has CDR1 MNHNY and CDR2 SVGAGI (reference sequence). This CDR3 region has 15 residues. Trimming pared 5 bases from V and 6 bases from J, leaving 14 bases between. In DNA form, the CDR3 reads TGTGCCAGCAGTAACCTAAGGGACATTAATTCACCCCTCCACTTT. Encoded protein: CASSNLRDINSPLHF.

In the case of this clone: The sample carries other DNA sequences with the same CDR3. This chain links TRBV27 with TRBJ2-7, with D possibly being TRBD1 (8 bases). The CDR3 has 17 amino acids. Germline V gene data show CDR1 as MNHEY and CDR2 as SMNVEV (reference sequence). The V end was cut by 9 bases, the J end by 3 bases, with 27 bases between. CDR3 sequence reads: CASSPREDRATHYEQYF. Here the CDR3 DNA reads TGTGCCAGTAGTCCCCGGGAGGACAGGGCAACCCACTACGAGCAGTACTTC.

The genes are TRBV5-1 and TRBJ1-1, with D possibly matching TRBD1 (6 bases). V lost 4 bases to trimming and J lost 9 bases, with 10 bases between them. The CDR3 runs 11 residues. Germline CDR1 is SGHRS and CDR2 is YFSETQ. CDR3 amino acids: CASSGGAKAFF. DNA of the CDR3: TGCGCCAGCAGCGGGGGGGCCAAAGCTTTCTTT. The complete variable domain, with remaining parts taken from reference TRBV5-1 and TRBJ1-1, reads KAGVTQTPRYLIKTRGQQVTLSCSPISGHRSVSWYQQTPGQGLQFLFEYFSETQRNKGNFPGRFSGRQFSNSRSEMNVSTLELGDSALYLCASSGGAKAFFGQGTRLTVV.

Here the CDR3 DNA reads TGTGCCAGCAGGGGAGGCGGGGATATGAGCTACACCTTC. Protein product: CASRGGGDMSYTF. The chain joins TRBV9 to TRBJ1-2; D gene unclear. Germline CDR1 SGDLS, CDR2 YYNGEE. Deletions cut 5 bases from V and 9 bases from J, with 17 bases between. CDR3 length equals 13 residues.

This chain connects TRBV4-3 to TRBJ2-1; D remains ambiguous. Germline-derived CDR1 and CDR2 are LGHNA and YSLEER. V gave up 0 bases and J gave up 2 bases, with 11 bases separating them. CDR3 length: 16 amino acids. CDR3: CASSQDAGDPYNEQFF. The CDR3 nucleotides read TGCGCCAGCAGCCAAGACGCAGGAGATCCCTACAATGAGCAGTTCTTC.

The CDR3 here is CASSLNNRNEQFF. The CDR3 coding sequence is TGCGCCAGCAGCTTGAATAACAGAAATGAGCAGTTCTTC. V is TRBV5-1 and J is TRBJ2-1; no clear D. Per germline, CDR1 SGHRS and CDR2 YFSETQ. There are 13 residues in the CDR3. Trimming took 1 base from V and 7 from J, leaving 9 bases between them. The whole variable domain, remainder taken from reference TRBV5-1 and TRBJ2-1, is KAGVTQTPRYLIKTRGQQVTLSCSPISGHRSVSWYQQTPGQGLQFLFEYFSETQRNKGNFPGRFSGRQFSNSRSEMNVSTLELGDSALYLCASSLNNRNEQFFGPGTRLTVL.

The gene calls are TRBV11-2 and TRBJ2-2; D is perhaps TRBD2 (5 bases). Germline CDR1 SGHAT, CDR2 FQNNGV. The CDR3 extends over 17 amino acids. The germline V and J ends were trimmed by 8 bases and 0 bases, with 19 bases remaining between them. The CDR3 nucleotides read TGTGCCAGCCCTAAGAAGAGGGCCTCCGCGAACACCGGGGAGCTGTTTTTT. As protein: CASPKKRASANTGELFF.

The V gene is TRBV19, the J gene TRBJ1-1; tentatively, D is TRBD1 (5 bases). CDR3 length equals 14 residues. The ends were cut back, 3 bases at V and 4 bases at J, with 12 bases in the middle. The germline V gene encodes CDR1 LNHDA and CDR2 SQIVND (reference sequence). The CDR3 loop reads CASSIQGRGTEAFF. In DNA form, the CDR3 reads TGTGCCAGTAGTATTCAGGGTAGGGGCACTGAAGCTTTCTTT.

The chain combines TRBV7-8 with TRBJ1-6; TRBD1 matches at 9 bases. J gave up 9 bases and V 5 bases, and 11 bases lay outside the gene matches. CDR1 is SGHVS and CDR2 is FQNEAQ in the germline V gene. This CDR3 is built from 16 residues. The CDR3 DNA reads TGTGCCAGCAGCCCTTCGACAGGGGGAGTGGGTTCACCCCTCCACTTT. Amino acid sequence: CASSPSTGGVGSPLHF.

The chain joins TRBV11-2 to TRBJ2-7; tentative D call: TRBD2 (5 bases). Trimming took off 1 base at V and 0 bases at J, with 7 bases between the two ends. The length of the CDR3 is 14 residues. Germline loops: CDR1 SGHAT, CDR2 FQNNGV. The CDR3: CASSLASSSYEQYF. CDR3 coding DNA: TGTGCCAGCAGCTTAGCTAGCAGCTCCTACGAGCAGTACTTC. The full variable domain, in which reference TRBV11-2 and TRBJ2-7 provide the parts outside the CDR3, is EAGVAQSPRYKIIEKRQSVAFWCNPISGHATLYWYQQILGQGPKLLIQFQNNGVVDDSQLPKDRFSAERLKGVDSTLKIQPAKLEDSAVYLCASSLASSSYEQYFGPGTRLTVT.

This sequence joins TRBV5-1 and TRBJ1-2; tentatively, D is TRBD1 (6 bases). Germline V CDR1 and CDR2: SGHRS, YFSETQ. The CDR3 extends over 14 amino acids. The V end lost 6 bases, the J end lost 8 bases, and 20 bases lay between the germline ends. Here the CDR3 reads CASKKQDSARGYTF. CDR3 sequence (DNA): TGCGCCAGCAAAAAACAGGACAGCGCCCGGGGCTACACCTTC. Based on the CDR3 plus reference TRBV5-1 and TRBJ1-2, the full variable domain is KAGVTQTPRYLIKTRGQQVTLSCSPISGHRSVSWYQQTPGQGLQFLFEYFSETQRNKGNFPGRFSGRQFSNSRSEMNVSTLELGDSALYLCASKKQDSARGYTFGSGTRLTVV.

This clone has only a few counts. The chain has TRBV5-4 and TRBJ2-1; 14 bases are a match to TRBD2. CDR3 length: 17 amino acids. The V and J ends lost 6 bases and 0 bases, in that order; junction bases with no gene match: 5. Germline V gene data show CDR1 as SGHNT and CDR2 as YYREEE (reference sequence). The CDR3 DNA sequence: TGTGCCAGCACCAGACTAGCGGGGGGGAGCTCCTACAATGAGCAGTTCTTC. As protein: CASTRLAGGSSYNEQFF. Variable domain in full (rest from reference TRBV5-4 and TRBJ2-1): ETGVTQSPTHLIKTRGQQVTLRCSSQSGHNTVSWYQQALGQGPQFIFQYYREEENGRGNFPPRFSGLQFPNYSSELNVNALELDDSALYLCASTRLAGGSSYNEQFFGPGTRLTVL.

This rearrangement joins TRBV2 to TRBJ2-7, with D tentatively TRBD2 (5 bases). The CDR3 extends over 14 amino acids. With 5 bases removed from V and 0 bases from J, the gap between germline ends came to 11 bases. Germline CDR1 and CDR2: SNHLY and FYNNEI. The CDR3 coding sequence is TGTGCCAGCAGTCCTACTAGAAGCTCCTACGAGCAGTACTTC. Protein product: CASSPTRSSYEQYF.